The source of this TCR beta chain is a study of blood T cell repertoires in COVID-19. As for the study in general: Donors in the United States, Italy and Spain gave samples during acute or convalescent COVID-19. Sources were T cells, B-cell-depleted T cells, or PBMCs; the material itself was cDNA or gDNA.

The CDR3 has 12 residues. Germline V gene data show CDR1 as LGHDT and CDR2 as YNNKEL (reference sequence). V lost 4 bases and J lost 7; bases outside the gene matches: 3. Per the original data handling: Using reference gene primer amplification, nucleated cell counts were estimated. TCRdb keeps only in-frame clones here, not all; method: immunoSEQ multiplex PCR. Clone size and V and J calls were adopted from that table, with D and trimming inferred from the DNA. The data contain about 46,000 clones, 75% to 90% of them singletons. The source is a man aged 45 to 65 with acute or convalescent COVID-19. Input material: peripheral blood. The V and J genes are TRBV3-1 (or the pseudogene TRBV3-2) and TRBJ1-1; 7 nucleotides agree with TRBD1. The CDR3 loop is CASSPGQYEAFF. CDR3 nucleotide sequence: TGTGCCAGCAGCCCGGGACAGTATGAAGCTTTCTTT.